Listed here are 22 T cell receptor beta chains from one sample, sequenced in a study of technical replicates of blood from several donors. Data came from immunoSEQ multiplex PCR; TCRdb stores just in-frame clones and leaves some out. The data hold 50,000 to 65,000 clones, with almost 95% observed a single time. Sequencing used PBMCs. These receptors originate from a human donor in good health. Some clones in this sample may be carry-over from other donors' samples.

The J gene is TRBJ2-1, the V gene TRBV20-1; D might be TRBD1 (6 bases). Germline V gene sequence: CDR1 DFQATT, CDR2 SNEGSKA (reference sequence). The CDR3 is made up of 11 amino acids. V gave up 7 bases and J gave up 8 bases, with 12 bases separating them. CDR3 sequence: CSGQGLDEQFF. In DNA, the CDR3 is TGCAGTGGGCAGGGGTTGGATGAGCAGTTCTTC.

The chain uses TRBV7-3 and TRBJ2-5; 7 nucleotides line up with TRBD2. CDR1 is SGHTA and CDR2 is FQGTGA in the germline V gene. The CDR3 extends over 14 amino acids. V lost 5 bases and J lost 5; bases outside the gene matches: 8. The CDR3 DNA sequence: TGTGCCAGCAGCCCAGGGACTAATTCGGAGACCCAGTACTTC. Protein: CASSPGTNSETQYF.

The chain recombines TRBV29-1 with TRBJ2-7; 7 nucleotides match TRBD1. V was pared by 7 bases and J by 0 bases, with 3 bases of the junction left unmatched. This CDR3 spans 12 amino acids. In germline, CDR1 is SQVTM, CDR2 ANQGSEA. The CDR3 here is CSARDSSYEQYF. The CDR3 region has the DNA TGCAGCGCCCGGGACAGCTCCTACGAGCAGTACTTC.

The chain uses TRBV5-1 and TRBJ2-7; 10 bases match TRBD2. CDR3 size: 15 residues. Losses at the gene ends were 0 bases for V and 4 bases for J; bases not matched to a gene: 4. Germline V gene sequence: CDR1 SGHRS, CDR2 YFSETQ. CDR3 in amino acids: CASSLVTSGAYEQYF. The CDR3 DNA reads TGCGCCAGCAGCTTGGTAACTAGCGGGGCGTACGAGCAGTACTTC.

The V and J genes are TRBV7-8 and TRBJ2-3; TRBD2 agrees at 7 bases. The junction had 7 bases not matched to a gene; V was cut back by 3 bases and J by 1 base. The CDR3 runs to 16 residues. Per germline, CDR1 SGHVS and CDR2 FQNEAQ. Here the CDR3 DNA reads TGTGCCAGCAGCTTTGTCCTAGCGGAAGGCACAGATACGCAGTATTTT. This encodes CASSFVLAEGTDTQYF.

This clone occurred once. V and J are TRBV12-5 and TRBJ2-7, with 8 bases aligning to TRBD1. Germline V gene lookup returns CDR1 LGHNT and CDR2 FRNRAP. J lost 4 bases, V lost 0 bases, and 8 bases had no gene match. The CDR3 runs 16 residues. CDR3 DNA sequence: TGTGCTAGTGGTTTGGTACTGGGCAGGGGGCAATACGAGCAGTACTTC. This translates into CASGLVLGRGQYEQYF. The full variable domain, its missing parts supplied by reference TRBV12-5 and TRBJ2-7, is DARVTQTPRHKVTEMGQEVTMRCQPILGHNTVFWYRQTMMQGLELLAYFRNRAPLDDSGMPKDRFSAEMPDATLATLKIQPSEPRDSAVYFCASGLVLGRGQYEQYFGPGTRLTVT.

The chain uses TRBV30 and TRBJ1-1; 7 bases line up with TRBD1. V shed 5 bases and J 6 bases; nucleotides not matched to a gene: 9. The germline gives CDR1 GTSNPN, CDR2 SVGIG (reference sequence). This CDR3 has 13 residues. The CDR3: CAWSPGGGPEAFF. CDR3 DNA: TGTGCCTGGTCCCCGGGAGGGGGCCCTGAAGCTTTCTTT.

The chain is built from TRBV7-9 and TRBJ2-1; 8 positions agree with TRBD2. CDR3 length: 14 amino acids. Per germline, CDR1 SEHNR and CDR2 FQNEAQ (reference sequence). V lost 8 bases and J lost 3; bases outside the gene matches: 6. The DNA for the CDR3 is TGTGCCAGCTATCGGCTAGCGGGCTACAATGAGCAGTTCTTC. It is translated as CASYRLAGYNEQFF.

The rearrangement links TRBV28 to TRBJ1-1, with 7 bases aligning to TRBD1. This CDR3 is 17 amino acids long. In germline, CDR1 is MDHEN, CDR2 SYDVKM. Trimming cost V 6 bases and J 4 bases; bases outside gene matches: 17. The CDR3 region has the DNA TGTGCCAGCAGACTGAGAGGGGGCGTAGGGGGTCCCACTGAAGCTTTCTTT. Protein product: CASRLRGGVGGPTEAFF.

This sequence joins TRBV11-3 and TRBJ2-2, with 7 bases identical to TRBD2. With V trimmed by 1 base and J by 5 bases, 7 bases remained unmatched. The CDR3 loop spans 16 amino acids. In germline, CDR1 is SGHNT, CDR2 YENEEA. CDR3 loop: CASSLGRGRRTGELFF. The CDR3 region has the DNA TGTGCCAGCAGCTTAGGGCGCGGGAGAAGAACCGGGGAGCTGTTTTTT.

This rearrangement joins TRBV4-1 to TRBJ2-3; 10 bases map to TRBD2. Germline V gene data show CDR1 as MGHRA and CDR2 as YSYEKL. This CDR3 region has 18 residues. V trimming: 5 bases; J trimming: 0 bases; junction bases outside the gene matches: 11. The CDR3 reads CASSSPATSGASTDTQYF. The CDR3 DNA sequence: TGCGCCAGCAGCTCCCCCGCCACTAGCGGGGCTAGCACAGATACGCAGTATTTT.

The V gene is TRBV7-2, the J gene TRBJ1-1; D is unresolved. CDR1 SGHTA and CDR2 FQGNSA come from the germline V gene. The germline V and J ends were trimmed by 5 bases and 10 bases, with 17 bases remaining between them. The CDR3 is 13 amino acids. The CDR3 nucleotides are TGTGCCAGCAGCGTAGAGAACCTGAGTACAGCTTTCTTT. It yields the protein CASSVENLSTAFF.

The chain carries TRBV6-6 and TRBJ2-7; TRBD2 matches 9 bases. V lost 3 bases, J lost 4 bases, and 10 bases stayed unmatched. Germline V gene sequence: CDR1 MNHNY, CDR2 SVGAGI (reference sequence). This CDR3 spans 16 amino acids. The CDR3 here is CASSYSSLAGRYEQYF. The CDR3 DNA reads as TGTGCCAGCAGTTATTCGTCCCTAGCGGGAAGGTACGAGCAGTACTTC.

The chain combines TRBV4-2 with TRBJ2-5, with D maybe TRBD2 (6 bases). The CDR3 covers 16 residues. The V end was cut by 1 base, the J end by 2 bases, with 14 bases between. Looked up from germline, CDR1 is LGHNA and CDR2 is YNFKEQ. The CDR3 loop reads CASSQGTGELQETQYF. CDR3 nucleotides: TGTGCCAGCAGCCAAGGTACGGGAGAGTTACAAGAGACCCAGTACTTC.

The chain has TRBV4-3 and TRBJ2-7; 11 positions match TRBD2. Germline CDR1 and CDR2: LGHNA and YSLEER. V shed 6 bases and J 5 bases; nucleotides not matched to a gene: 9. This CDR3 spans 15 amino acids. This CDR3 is CASSLRLAGPHEQYF. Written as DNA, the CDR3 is TGCGCCAGCAGTCTTAGACTAGCGGGGCCCCACGAGCAGTACTTC.

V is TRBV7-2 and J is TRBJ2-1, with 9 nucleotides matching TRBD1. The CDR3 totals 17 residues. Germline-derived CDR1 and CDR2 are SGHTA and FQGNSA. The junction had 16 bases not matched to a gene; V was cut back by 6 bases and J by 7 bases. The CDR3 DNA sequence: TGTGCCAGCAGTCTCTACGCCGGGACAGGGAGTTTGAATGAGCAGTTCTTC. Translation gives CASSLYAGTGSLNEQFF.

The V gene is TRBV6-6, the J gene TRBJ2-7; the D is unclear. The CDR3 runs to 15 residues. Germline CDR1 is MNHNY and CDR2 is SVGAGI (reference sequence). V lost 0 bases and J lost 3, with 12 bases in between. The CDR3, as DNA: TGTGCCAGCAGTTACTCGGGCCAGATGTACTACGAGCAGTACTTC. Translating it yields CASSYSGQMYYEQYF.

The CDR3 sequence: CASGLVVRRGYGYTF. The CDR3 DNA sequence: TGTGCTAGTGGTTTGGTAGTGAGGCGGGGCTATGGCTACACCTTC. V is TRBV12-5 and J is TRBJ1-2; D is ambiguous. The CDR3 is 15 amino acids. The germline V gene encodes CDR1 LGHNT and CDR2 FRNRAP. V shed 0 bases and J shed 4 bases, with 12 bases lying between them.

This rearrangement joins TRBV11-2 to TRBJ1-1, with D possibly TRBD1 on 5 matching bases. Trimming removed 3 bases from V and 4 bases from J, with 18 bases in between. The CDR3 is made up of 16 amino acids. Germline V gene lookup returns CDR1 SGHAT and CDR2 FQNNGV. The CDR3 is CASSFPRGQGGTEAFF. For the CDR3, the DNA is TGTGCCAGCAGCTTCCCCCGTGGGCAGGGCGGCACTGAAGCTTTCTTT.

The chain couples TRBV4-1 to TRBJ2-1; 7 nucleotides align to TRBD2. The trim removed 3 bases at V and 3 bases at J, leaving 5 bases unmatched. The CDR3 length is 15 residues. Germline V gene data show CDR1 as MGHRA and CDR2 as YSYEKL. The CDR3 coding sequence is TGCGCCAGCAGCCAGTTCGGGACTAACTACAATGAGCAGTTCTTC. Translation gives CASSQFGTNYNEQFF.

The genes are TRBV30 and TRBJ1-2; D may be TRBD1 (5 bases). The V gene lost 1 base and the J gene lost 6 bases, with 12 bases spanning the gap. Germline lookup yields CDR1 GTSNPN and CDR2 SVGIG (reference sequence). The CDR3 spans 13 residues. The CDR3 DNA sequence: TGTGCCTGGAGTGACGCGGCAGGGAATGGCTACACCTTC. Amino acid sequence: CAWSDAAGNGYTF. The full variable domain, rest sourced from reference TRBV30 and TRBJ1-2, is SQTIHQWPATLVQPVGSPLSLECTVEGTSNPNLYWYRQAAGRGLQLLFYSVGIGQISSEVPQNLSASRPQDRQFILSSKKLLLSDSGFYLCAWSDAAGNGYTFGSGTRLTVV.

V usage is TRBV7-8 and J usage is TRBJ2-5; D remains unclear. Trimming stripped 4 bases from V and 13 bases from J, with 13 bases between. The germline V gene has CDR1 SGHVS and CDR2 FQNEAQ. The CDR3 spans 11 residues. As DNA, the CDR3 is TGTGCCAGCAGCTACAATCAGGTCCTGTACTTC. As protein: CASSYNQVLYF.